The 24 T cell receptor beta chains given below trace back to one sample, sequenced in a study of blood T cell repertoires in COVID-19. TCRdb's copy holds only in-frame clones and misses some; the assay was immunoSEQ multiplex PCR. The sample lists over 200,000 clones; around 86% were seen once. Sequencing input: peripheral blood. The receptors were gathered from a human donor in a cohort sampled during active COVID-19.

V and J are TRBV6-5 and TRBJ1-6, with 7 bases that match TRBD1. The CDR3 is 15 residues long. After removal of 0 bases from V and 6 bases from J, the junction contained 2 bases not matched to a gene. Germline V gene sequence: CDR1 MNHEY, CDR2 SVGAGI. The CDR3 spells CASSYSGGGNSPLHF. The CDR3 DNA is TGTGCCAGCAGTTACTCAGGGGGCGGTAATTCACCCCTCCACTTT.

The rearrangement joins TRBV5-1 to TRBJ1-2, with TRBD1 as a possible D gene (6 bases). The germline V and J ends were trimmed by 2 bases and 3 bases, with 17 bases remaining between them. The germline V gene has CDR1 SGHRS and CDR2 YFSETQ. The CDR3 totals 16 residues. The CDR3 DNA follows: TGCGCCAGCAGCTTATCTATTAGGGGGATGGACTATGGCTACACCTTC. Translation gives CASSLSIRGMDYGYTF.

CDR3 DNA: TGCGCCAGCAGCCCGGGGGTAGCGGGAGGCCCAGATACGCAGTATTTT. This encodes CASSPGVAGGPDTQYF. The J gene is TRBJ2-3, the V gene TRBV5-1; 10 bases map to TRBD2. Per the germline V gene, CDR1 is SGHRS and CDR2 is YFSETQ. Trimming cost V 4 bases and J 4 bases; bases outside gene matches: 9. There are 16 residues in the CDR3.

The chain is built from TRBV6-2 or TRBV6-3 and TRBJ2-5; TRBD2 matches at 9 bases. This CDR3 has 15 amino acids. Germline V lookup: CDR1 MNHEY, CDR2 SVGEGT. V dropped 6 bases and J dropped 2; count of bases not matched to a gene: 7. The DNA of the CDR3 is TGTGCCAGCAGCCGACTAGCGGTAGTACAAGAGACCCAGTACTTC. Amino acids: CASSRLAVVQETQYF.

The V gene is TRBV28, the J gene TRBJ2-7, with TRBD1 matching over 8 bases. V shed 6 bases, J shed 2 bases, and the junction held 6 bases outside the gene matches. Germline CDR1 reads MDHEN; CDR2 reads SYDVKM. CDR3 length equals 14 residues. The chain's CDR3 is CASRLPGQAYEQYF. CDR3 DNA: TGTGCCAGCAGACTACCGGGACAGGCCTACGAGCAGTACTTC.

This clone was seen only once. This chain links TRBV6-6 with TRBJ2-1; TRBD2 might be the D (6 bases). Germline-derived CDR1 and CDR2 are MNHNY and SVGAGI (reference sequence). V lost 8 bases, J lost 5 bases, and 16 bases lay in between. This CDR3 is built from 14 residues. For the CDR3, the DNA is TGTGCCAGCGAGGAGGGGACGGTGGACAATGAGCAGTTCTTC. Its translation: CASEEGTVDNEQFF.

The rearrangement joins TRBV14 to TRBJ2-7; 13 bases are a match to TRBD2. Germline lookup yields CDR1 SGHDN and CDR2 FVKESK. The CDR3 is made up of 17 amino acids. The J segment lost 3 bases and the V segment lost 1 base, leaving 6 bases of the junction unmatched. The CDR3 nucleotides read TGTGCCAGCAGCCAAGTCGGGACTAGCGGGATCCGCTACGAGCAGTACTTC. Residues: CASSQVGTSGIRYEQYF. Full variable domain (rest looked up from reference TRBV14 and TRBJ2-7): EAGVTQFPSHSVIEKGQTVTLRCDPISGHDNLYWYRRVMGKEIKFLLHFVKESKQDESGMPNNRFLAERTGGTYSTLKVQPAELEDSGVYFCASSQVGTSGIRYEQYFGPGTRLTVT.

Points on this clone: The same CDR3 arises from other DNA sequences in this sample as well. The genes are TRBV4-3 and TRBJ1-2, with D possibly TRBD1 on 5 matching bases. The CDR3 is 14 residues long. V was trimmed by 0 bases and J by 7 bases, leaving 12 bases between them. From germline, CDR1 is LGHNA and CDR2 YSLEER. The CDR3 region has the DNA TGCGCCAGCAGCCAAGATAGGCAGGGCTCTGGCTACACCTTC. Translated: CASSQDRQGSGYTF.

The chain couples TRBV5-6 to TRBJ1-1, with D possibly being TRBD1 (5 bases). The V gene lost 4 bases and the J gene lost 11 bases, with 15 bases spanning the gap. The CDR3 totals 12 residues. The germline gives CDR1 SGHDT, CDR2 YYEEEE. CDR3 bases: TGTGCCAGCAGCACCTGGACACGACCCGCTTTCTTT. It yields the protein CASSTWTRPAFF.

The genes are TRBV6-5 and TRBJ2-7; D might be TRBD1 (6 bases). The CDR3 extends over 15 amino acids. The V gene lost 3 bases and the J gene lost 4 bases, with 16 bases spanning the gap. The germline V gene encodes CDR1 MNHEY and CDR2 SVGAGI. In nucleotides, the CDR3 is TGTGCCAGCAGTTATAAACGGCCTAGGGGGTACGAGCAGTACTTC. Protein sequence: CASSYKRPRGYEQYF.

CDR3 nucleotides: TGTGCCAGCAGCTCACAGGGCTTAATCCCCTACGAGCAGTACTTC. It is translated as CASSSQGLIPYEQYF. This chain uses TRBV28 with TRBJ2-7; TRBD1 might be the D (6 bases). CDR1 and CDR2 (germline): MDHEN, SYDVKM. V dropped 6 bases and J dropped 2 bases, with 17 bases sitting between them. The CDR3 is 15 amino acids.

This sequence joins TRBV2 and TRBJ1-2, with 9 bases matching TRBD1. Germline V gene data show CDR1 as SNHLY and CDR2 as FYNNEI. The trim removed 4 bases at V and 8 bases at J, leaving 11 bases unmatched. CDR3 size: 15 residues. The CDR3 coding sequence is TGTGCCAGCAGTGTAGTAACAGGGGGCGCTTGGGGCTACACCTTC. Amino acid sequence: CASSVVTGGAWGYTF.

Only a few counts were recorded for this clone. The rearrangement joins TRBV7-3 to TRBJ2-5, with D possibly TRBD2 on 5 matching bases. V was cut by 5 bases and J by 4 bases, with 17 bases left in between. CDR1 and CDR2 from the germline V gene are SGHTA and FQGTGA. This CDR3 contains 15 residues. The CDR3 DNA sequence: TGTGCCAGCAGCCGGAGCGGTACTGTCGGAGAGACCCAGTACTTC. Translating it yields CASSRSGTVGETQYF.

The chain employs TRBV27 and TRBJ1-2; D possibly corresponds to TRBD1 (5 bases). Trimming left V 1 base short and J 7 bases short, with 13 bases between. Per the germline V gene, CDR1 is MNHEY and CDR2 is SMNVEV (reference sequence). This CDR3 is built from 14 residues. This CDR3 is CASSLYVRGGGYTF. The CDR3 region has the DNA TGTGCCAGCAGTTTATACGTTAGGGGTGGTGGCTACACCTTC.

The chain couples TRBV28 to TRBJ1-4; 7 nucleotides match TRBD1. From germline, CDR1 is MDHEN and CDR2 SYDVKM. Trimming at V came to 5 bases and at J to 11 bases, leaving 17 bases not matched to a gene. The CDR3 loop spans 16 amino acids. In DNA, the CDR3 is TGTGCCAGCAGTCCCCGATTAGGGGGCCACCTGTGGAAACTGTTTTTT. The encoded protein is CASSPRLGGHLWKLFF.

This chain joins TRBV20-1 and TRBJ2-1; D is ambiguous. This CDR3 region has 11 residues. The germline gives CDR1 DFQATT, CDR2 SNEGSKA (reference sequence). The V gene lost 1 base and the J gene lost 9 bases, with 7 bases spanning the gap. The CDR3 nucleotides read TGCAGTGCTAGAGGCCCCGGTGAGCAGTTCTTC. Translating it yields CSARGPGEQFF.

In DNA, the CDR3 is TGTGCCAGCAGTTATTTAGGGACAGCAAGCTACGAGCAGTACTTC. Translation gives CASSYLGTASYEQYF. V and J are TRBV6-6 and TRBJ2-7; 7 bases align to TRBD1. Trimming removed 3 bases from V and 3 bases from J; junction bases left unmatched: 8. This CDR3 has 15 residues. In germline, CDR1 is MNHNY, CDR2 SVGAGI (reference sequence).

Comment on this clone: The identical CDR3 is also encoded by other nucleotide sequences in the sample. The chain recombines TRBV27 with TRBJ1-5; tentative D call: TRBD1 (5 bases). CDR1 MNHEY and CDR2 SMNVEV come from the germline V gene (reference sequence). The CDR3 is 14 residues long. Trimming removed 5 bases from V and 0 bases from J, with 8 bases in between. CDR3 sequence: CASSRTHSNQPQHF. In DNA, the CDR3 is TGTGCCAGCAGTCGGACACATAGCAATCAGCCCCAGCATTTT.

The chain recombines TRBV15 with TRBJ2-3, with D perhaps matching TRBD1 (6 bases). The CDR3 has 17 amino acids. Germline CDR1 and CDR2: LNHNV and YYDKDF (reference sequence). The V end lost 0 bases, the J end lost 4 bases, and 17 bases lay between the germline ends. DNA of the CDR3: TGTGCCACCAGCAGAGATAAGGGTGGCAGGGGCCCAGATACGCAGTATTTT. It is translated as CATSRDKGGRGPDTQYF.

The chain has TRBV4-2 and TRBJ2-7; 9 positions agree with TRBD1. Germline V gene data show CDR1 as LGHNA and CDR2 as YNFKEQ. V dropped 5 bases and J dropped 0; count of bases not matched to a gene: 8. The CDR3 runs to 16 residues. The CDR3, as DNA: TGTGCCAGCAGCTACTACGGACAGGGGATCTCCTACGAGCAGTACTTC. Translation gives CASSYYGQGISYEQYF.

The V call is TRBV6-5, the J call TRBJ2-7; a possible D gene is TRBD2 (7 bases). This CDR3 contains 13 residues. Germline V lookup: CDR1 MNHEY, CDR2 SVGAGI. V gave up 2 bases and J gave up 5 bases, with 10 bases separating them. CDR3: CASSYQGRDEQYF. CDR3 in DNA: TGTGCCAGCAGTTACCAGGGGAGGGACGAGCAGTACTTC.

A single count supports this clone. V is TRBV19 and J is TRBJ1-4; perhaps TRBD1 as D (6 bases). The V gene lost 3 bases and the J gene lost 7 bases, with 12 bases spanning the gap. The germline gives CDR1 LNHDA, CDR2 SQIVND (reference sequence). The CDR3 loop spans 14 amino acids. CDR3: CASSIGGASEKLFF. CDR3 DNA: TGTGCCAGTAGTATTGGGGGCGCGAGTGAAAAACTGTTTTTT.

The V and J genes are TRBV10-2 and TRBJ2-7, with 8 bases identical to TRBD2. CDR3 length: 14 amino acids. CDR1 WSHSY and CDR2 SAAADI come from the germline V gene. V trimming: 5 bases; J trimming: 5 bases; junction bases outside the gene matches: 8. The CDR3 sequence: CASSHSAGVNEQYF. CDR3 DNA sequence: TGCGCCAGCAGTCACTCAGCGGGAGTAAACGAGCAGTACTTC.

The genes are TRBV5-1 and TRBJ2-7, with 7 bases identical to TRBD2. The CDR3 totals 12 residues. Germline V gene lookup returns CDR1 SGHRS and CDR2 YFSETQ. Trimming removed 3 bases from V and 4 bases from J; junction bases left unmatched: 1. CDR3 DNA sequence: TGCGCCAGCAGCTCTAGCGGTTACGAGCAGTACTTC. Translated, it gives CASSSSGYEQYF. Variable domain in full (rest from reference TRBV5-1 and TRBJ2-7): KAGVTQTPRYLIKTRGQQVTLSCSPISGHRSVSWYQQTPGQGLQFLFEYFSETQRNKGNFPGRFSGRQFSNSRSEMNVSTLELGDSALYLCASSSSGYEQYFGPGTRLTVT.